The source of this T cell receptor beta chain is a study of T cell repertoires in cytomegalovirus infection. The CDR3 contains 13 residues. Germline values: CDR1 SGHRS, CDR2 YFSETQ. V lost 0 bases and J lost 5, with 8 bases in between. From the reads, TCRdb called clonotypes with MiXCR, one entry per CDR3 protein. The sample yields 400,000 to 550,000 distinct CDR3 sequences, about 10% seen once. This clonotype was observed many times. This chain joins TRBV5-1 and TRBJ1-2; the D is unclear. Material for sequencing was PBMCs. The receptor comes from a human donor in good health (CMV status not recorded). Some clones in this sample may be carry-over from other donors' samples. The CDR3 DNA reads TGCGCCAGCAGCTTGGATGCCGAGTATGGCTACACCTTC. Amino acid sequence: CASSLDAEYGYTF.